A selection of T cell receptor beta chains follows, all from one sample in a study of shared clonotypes between healthy human individuals. Profiled with immunoSEQ multiplex PCR; TCRdb holds only in-frame clones, not every one. Among hundreds of thousands of clones, approximately 74% were seen once, and the ten largest hold 1.5% to 2%. The sequencing sample was made of memory CD4+ T cells sorted from blood. The receptors derive from a woman aged 25 to 39 in good health. Each CDR3 is given with its conserved first and last residue. D genes are given only for firm matches. Size tells how often a clone was seen (once, few, many) or the class of an expanded clone, and some rows leave it out.

V gene	J gene	D gene	clone size	CDR3 DNA	CDR3 protein
TRBV6-1	TRBJ1-2	NA	NA	TGTGCCAGCACCCCCCGCAGGGCCGGTGACTATGGCTACACCTTC	CASTPRRAGDYGYTF
TRBV30	TRBJ2-6	NA	NA	TGTGCCTCCCGACCCCGCTCTGGGGCCAACGTCCTGACTTTC	CASRPRSGANVLTF
TRBV7-2	TRBJ1-2	NA	NA	TGTGCCAGCAGCTTAGGGCAGGTTAGGGGTGGCTACACCTTC	CASSLGQVRGGYTF
TRBV5-1	TRBJ2-7	NA	NA	TGCGCCAGCAGCTTGGAACGGGGCGGGCCCTACGAGCAGTACTTC	CASSLERGGPYEQYF
TRBV27	TRBJ1-2	TRBD1	once	TGTGCCAGCAGTCCACAGGACAGGGGCCTTGAAGGAGGCTACACCTTC	CASSPQDRGLEGGYTF
TRBV25-1	TRBJ1-1	TRBD1	NA	TGTGCCAGCACAACCGGGACAGGTCTGAACACTGAAGCTTTCTTT	CASTTGTGLNTEAFF
TRBV5-4	TRBJ2-1	TRBD2	NA	TGTGCCAGCAGCTACCCGGGGGGGGCGAGGGAGCAGTTCTTC	CASSYPGGAREQFF
TRBV27	TRBJ2-1	NA	NA	TGTGCCAGCAGTTTATCCGGAAACCCGCCCTACAATGAGCAGTTCTTC	CASSLSGNPPYNEQFF
TRBV10-1	TRBJ1-1	NA	few	TGCGCCAGCAGTCCAACAGGGTCCACTGAAGCTTTCTTT	CASSPTGSTEAFF
TRBV29-1	TRBJ2-5	NA	NA	TGCAGCGTGAGGGGGGGCCAGGAGACCCAGTACTTC	CSVRGGQETQYF
TRBV25-1	TRBJ2-7	NA	NA	TGTGCCAGCAGTGCGGGACATAATTCCTACGAGCAGTACTTC	CASSAGHNSYEQYF
TRBV7-6	TRBJ1-5	NA	once	TGTGCCAGCAGCTTAGCCCGGGGGCTAGGTCAGCCCCAGCATTTT	CASSLARGLGQPQHF
TRBV7-3	TRBJ2-3	TRBD2	NA	TGTGCCAGCAGCTTAGGACTAGCGGGTGCAGATACGCAGTATTTT	CASSLGLAGADTQYF
TRBV19	TRBJ1-1	NA	NA	TGTGCCAGTAGTATGCTGCGGAACACTGAAGCTTTCTTT	CASSMLRNTEAFF
TRBV5-1	TRBJ1-2	NA	NA	TGCGCCAGCAGCTTGGGATCTAACAGGAACGTCTATGGCTACACCTTC	CASSLGSNRNVYGYTF
TRBV5-1	TRBJ1-1	NA	NA	TGCGCCAGCAGCCACGACCGGGACGGATGGAAAGCTTTCTTT	CASSHDRDGWKAFF
TRBV19	TRBJ2-7	NA	NA	TGTGCCAGTAGCCCATCACAAGGATACGAGCAGTACTTC	CASSPSQGYEQYF
TRBV7-2	TRBJ2-3	NA	NA	TGTGCCAGCAGCCCCCAGAGGGAGACGACGCAGTATTTT	CASSPQRETTQYF
TRBV6-5	TRBJ1-2	TRBD1	NA	TGTGCCAGCAAGGGGGCTTGGAGTGGCGGCTACACCTTC	CASKGAWSGGYTF
TRBV27	TRBJ2-7	TRBD1	NA	TGTGCCAGCAGTCTAAACCCGGGACAGGGGTCCTACGAGCAGTACTTC	CASSLNPGQGSYEQYF
TRBV5-6	TRBJ2-7	TRBD1	NA	TGTGCCAGCAGCCTGGGCACAGGGGGGCCCTACGAGCAGTACTTC	CASSLGTGGPYEQYF
TRBV7-2	TRBJ1-3	NA	NA	TGTGCCAGCAGCTTGGGTGGTGGGGCTACAGTCCCTGGAAACACCATATATTTT	CASSLGGGATVPGNTIYF
TRBV6-1	TRBJ2-7	TRBD2	NA	TGTGCCAGCAGCCTTGGGGCTAGCGGGGCCTACGAGCAGTACTTC	CASSLGASGAYEQYF
TRBV5-1	TRBJ2-7	TRBD2	NA	TGCGCCAGCAGCAGGACTAGCGGGCTCGGCTACGAGCAGTACTTC	CASSRTSGLGYEQYF
TRBV28	TRBJ2-2	NA	few	TGTGCCAGCAGTTTACTAGGGACCGACACGGCGAACACCGGGGAGCTGTTTTTT	CASSLLGTDTANTGELFF
TRBV4-1	TRBJ2-1	NA	NA	TGCGCCAGCAGCCAAGTAAGCGGGAATGAGCAGTTCTTC	CASSQVSGNEQFF
TRBV27	TRBJ1-2	TRBD1	few	TGTGCCAGCGGGACAGGGCTCGGCTACACCTTC	CASGTGLGYTF
TRBV5-5	TRBJ2-1	NA	NA	TGTGCCAGCAGCCAAGTACGACTCGAGGCCTACAATGAGCAGTTCTTC	CASSQVRLEAYNEQFF
TRBV18	TRBJ2-3	TRBD2	NA	TGTGCCAGCTCACCACCGATAGCGGGAAGCACAGATACGCAGTATTTT	CASSPPIAGSTDTQYF
TRBV5-1	TRBJ1-1	TRBD1	NA	TGCGCCAGCAGCTTGCATGGACAGGGTGGGGACACTGAAGCTTTCTTT	CASSLHGQGGDTEAFF
TRBV2	TRBJ2-1	TRBD2	NA	TGTGCCAGCAGTGAGCTGAGTAGCGGGGGAAACAATGAGCAGTTCTTC	CASSELSSGGNNEQFF
TRBV28	TRBJ2-7	TRBD1	NA	TGTGCCAGCAGCTGGCAAGGACAGGCCCCAAGGGCGAGGCCTTACGAGCAGTACTTC	CASSWQGQAPRARPYEQYF
TRBV5-6	TRBJ1-2	NA	NA	TGTGCCAGCAGCTTGGAGACTATTCGTGGCTACACCTTC	CASSLETIRGYTF
TRBV7-9	TRBJ2-7	NA	NA	TGTGCCAGCAGCAACATTATGGACGGTTACTCCTACGAGCAGTACTTC	CASSNIMDGYSYEQYF
TRBV18	TRBJ1-4	NA	few	TGTGCCAGCTCACCTCGGACGCCCAAGGGAGAAAAACTGTTTTTT	CASSPRTPKGEKLFF
TRBV5-1	TRBJ2-5	TRBD1	NA	TGCGCCAGCAGCTCGGGACAGGGGTTACAAGAGACCCAGTACTTC	CASSSGQGLQETQYF
TRBV5-1	TRBJ1-2	NA	NA	TGCGCCAGCAGCTACTACCGGGACGCGACCCTTGGCTACACCTTC	CASSYYRDATLGYTF
TRBV7-9	TRBJ2-3	TRBD2	NA	TGTGCCAGCAGCCCCTCCCCGGGAGGCAGCACAGATACGCAGTATTTT	CASSPSPGGSTDTQYF
TRBV15	TRBJ1-6	TRBD1	NA	TGTGCCACCAGCAGAGTCGGACAGGTGAATTCACCCCTCCACTTT	CATSRVGQVNSPLHF
TRBV30	TRBJ1-2	NA	NA	TGTGCCTGGAGTGTACTTAGTTTTGGCTACACCTTC	CAWSVLSFGYTF
TRBV10-2	TRBJ1-1	TRBD1	NA	TGCGCCAGCCGGATAACAGGGGGCACTGAAGCTTTCTTT	CASRITGGTEAFF
TRBV5-1	TRBJ1-3	TRBD1	few	TGCGCCAGCAGCAGGACAGGTCCCCGGGATGGAAACACCATATATTTT	CASSRTGPRDGNTIYF
TRBV19	TRBJ2-1	TRBD2	few	TGTGCCAGTAGCACCGGGACTAGCGGGTACAATGAGCAGTTCTTC	CASSTGTSGYNEQFF
TRBV27	TRBJ1-5	NA	NA	TGTGCCAGCAGTTTTCAGTATAGCAATCAGCCCCAGCATTTT	CASSFQYSNQPQHF
TRBV7-2	TRBJ1-2	TRBD1	NA	TGTGCCAGCAGCTCCAGAGGGACAGGGGGGGTAGGCTACACCTTC	CASSSRGTGGVGYTF
TRBV11-2	TRBJ2-1	NA	NA	TGTGCCAGCAGAGAGAGACAGGCCCACTACAATGAGCAGTTCTTC	CASRERQAHYNEQFF